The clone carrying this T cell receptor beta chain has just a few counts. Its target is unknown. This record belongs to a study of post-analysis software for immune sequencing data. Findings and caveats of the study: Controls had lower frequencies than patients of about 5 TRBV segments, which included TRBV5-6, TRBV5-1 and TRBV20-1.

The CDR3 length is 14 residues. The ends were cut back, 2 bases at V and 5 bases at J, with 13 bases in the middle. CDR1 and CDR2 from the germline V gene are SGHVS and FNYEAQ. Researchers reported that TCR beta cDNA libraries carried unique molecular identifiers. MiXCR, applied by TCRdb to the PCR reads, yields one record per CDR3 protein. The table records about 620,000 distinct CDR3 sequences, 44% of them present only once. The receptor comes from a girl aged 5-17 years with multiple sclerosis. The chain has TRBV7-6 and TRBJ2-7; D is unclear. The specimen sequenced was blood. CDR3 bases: TGTGCCAGCAGCTTAACAGTCACGAACGACGAGCAGTACTTC. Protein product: CASSLTVTNDEQYF. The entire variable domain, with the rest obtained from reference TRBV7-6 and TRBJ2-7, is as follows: GAGVSQSPRYKVTKRGQDVALRCDPISGHVSLYWYRQALGQGPEFLTYFNYEAQQDKSGLPNDRFSAERPEGSISTLTIQRTEQRDSAMYRCASSLTVTNDEQYFGPGTRLTVT.